The rows below give T cell receptor beta chains drawn from one sample of a study of tumor and adjacent non-tumor tissue in lung cancer. From the multiplex PCR reads, TCRdb called clonotypes with MiXCR, one entry per CDR3 protein. In the table there are about 93,000 distinct CDR3 sequences, roughly 66% of which are singletons. Source material: lung tumor tissue. The source of these receptors is a man in his sixties with non-small cell lung cancer. CDR3s include the opening cysteine and the closing phenylalanine or tryptophan. Fields, in order: CDR3 length, V gene, J gene, CDR3 protein.

>13|TRBV11-2|TRBJ1-2
CASSLLRRKGYTF
>15|TRBV5-1|TRBJ2-1
CASSLEGQGNYEQFF
>14|TRBV11-1|TRBJ2-3
CASNWTSGTDTQYF
>15|TRBV20-1|TRBJ1-4
CSATKTGGAAEKLFF
>15|TRBV12-3/TRBV12-4|TRBJ2-2
CASSLMAGGTGELFF
>15|TRBV7-6|TRBJ2-1
CASNSERTSWNEQFF
>14|TRBV12-3/TRBV12-4|TRBJ1-1
CASSPSSMNTEAFF
>17|TRBV4-2|TRBJ2-2
CASSQDGDLRITGELFF
>12|TRBV6-5|TRBJ2-1
CVSTANYNEQFF
>15|TRBV20-1|TRBJ2-1
CSARDEGGSYYKQFF
>15|TRBV5-1|TRBJ2-1
CASSSNGLAGHEQFF
>15|TRBV7-9|TRBJ1-4
CASSLDSATNEKLFF
>14|TRBV10-3|TRBJ1-2
CAINESRVEDAYTF
>16|TRBV7-9|TRBJ2-3
CASSPNAGGRKDTQYF
>16|TRBV11-3|TRBJ2-5
CASSPGRGMGRETQYF
>15|TRBV11-3|TRBJ2-1
CASSLRAVSYNEQFF
>17|TRBV12-3/TRBV12-4|TRBJ2-6
CANSPGTPVSGANVLTF
>12|TRBV20-1|TRBJ2-1
CSASLNNNVQFF
>14|TRBV29-1|TRBJ2-1
CSARKGAGANEQFF
>13|TRBV10-3|TRBJ2-1
CAVDSGSYNDQFF
>15|TRBV20-1|TRBJ1-2
CSARDWDRGSYGYTF
>12|TRBV5-1|TRBJ2-7
CASSPLSYEQYF
>16|TRBV11-2|TRBJ2-5
CVSSPPRTGDLENQYF
>15|TRBV5-4|TRBJ2-7
CAIGLGGGSSYEQYF